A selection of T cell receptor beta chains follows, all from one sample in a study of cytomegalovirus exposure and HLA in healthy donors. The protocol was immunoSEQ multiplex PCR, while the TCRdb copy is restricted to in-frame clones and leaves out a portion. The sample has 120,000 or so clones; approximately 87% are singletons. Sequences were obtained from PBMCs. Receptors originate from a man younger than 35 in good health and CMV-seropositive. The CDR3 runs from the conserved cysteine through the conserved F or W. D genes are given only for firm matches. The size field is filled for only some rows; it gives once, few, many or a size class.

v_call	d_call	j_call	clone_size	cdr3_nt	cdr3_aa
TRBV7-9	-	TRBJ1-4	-	TGTGCCAGCAGCCAACCACAGGGAGGGTATGAAAAACTGTTTTTT	CASSQPQGGYEKLFF
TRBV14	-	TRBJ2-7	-	TGTGCCAGCAGCCAGGCCAGCGAGCAGTACTTC	CASSQASEQYF
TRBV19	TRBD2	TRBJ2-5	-	TGTGCCAGTAGTAGTACTAGCGGGGGGGCGGAGACCCAGTACTTC	CASSSTSGGAETQYF
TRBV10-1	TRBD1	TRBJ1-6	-	TGCGCCAGCTCGGGACAGGCCAATTCACCCCTCCACTTT	CASSGQANSPLHF
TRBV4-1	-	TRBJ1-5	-	TGCGCCAGCAGCCAAGATTTAGGCCAGCGTAATCAGCCCCAGCATTTT	CASSQDLGQRNQPQHF
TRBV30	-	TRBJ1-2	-	TGTGCCTGGACTCCCGGCCTAGCTAACTATGGCTACACCTTC	CAWTPGLANYGYTF
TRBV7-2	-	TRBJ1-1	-	TGTGCCAGCAGCTGGGGCGCGAAGGCTGAAGCTTTCTTT	CASSWGAKAEAFF
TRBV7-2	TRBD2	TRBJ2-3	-	TGTGCCAGCAGCTCCAAGCGGGGGGGCTCAGATACGCAGTATTTT	CASSSKRGGSDTQYF
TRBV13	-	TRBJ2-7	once	TGTGCCAGCAGCCCCATACGGGACTCCTCCTACGAGCAGTACTTC	CASSPIRDSSYEQYF
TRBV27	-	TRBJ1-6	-	TGTGCCAGCAGTAGACGGGGAAATATCCTCCACTTT	CASSRRGNILHF
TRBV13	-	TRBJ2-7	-	TGTGCCAGCAGTCCGGCGCCCTCGGAGGAGCAGTACTTC	CASSPAPSEEQYF
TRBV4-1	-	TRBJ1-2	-	TGCGCCAGCAGCCAAGATCCCGGACTCGCCTATGGCTACACCTTC	CASSQDPGLAYGYTF
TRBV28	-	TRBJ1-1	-	TGTGCCAGCAGTTTCTCGAACACTGAAGCTTTCTTT	CASSFSNTEAFF
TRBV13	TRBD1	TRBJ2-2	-	TGTGCCAGCAGCCCCGGACAGGGGGCGATAATCGGGGAGCTGTTTTTT	CASSPGQGAIIGELFF
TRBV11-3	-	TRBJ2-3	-	TGTGCCAGCAGCTTAGACCCAGGAAACACGCAGTATTTT	CASSLDPGNTQYF
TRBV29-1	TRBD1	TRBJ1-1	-	TGCAGCGTTCCGTGGACAGGTGGGAACACTGAAGCTTTCTTT	CSVPWTGGNTEAFF
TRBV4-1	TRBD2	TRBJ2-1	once	TGCGCCAGCAGCCAAGTAGCGGGGGCGCCCAATGAGCAGTTCTTC	CASSQVAGAPNEQFF
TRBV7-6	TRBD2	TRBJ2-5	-	TGTGCCAGCAGCGTAGCGGGGGGGCCCGAGACCCAGTACTTC	CASSVAGGPETQYF
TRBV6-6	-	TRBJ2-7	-	TGTGCCAGCAGTGCGCTGAGCTACGAGCAGTACTTC	CASSALSYEQYF
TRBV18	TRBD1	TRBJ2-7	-	TGTGCCAGCTCACCAGATGGGACAGGAGAGCAGTACTTC	CASSPDGTGEQYF
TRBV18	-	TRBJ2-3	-	TGTGCCAGCTCAAGGGGACTCGCCATAAGCACAGATACGCAGTATTTT	CASSRGLAISTDTQYF
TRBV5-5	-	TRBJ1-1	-	TGTGCCAGCAGCTTGGCCTCGGGGTCCACTGAAGCTTTCTTT	CASSLASGSTEAFF
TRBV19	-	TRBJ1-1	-	TGTGCTACGGGAGAGGCTTGGACTGAAGCTTTCTTT	CATGEAWTEAFF
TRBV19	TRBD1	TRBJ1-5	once	TGTGCCAGTAGTAGTGGGACAGGGGTAGTAGGCAATCAGCCCCAGCATTTT	CASSSGTGVVGNQPQHF
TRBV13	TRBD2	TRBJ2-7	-	TGTGCCAGCAGCTCGACTAGCCCAAGCTCCTACGAGCAGTACTTC	CASSSTSPSSYEQYF
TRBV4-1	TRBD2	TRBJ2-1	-	TGCGCCAGCAGCCAAGAGGGGATGAGCGGGGGGGGCAATGAGCAGTTCTTC	CASSQEGMSGGGNEQFF
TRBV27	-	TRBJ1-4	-	TGTGCCAGCAGTTTCGGGGGGGGCGACGAAAAACTGTTTTTT	CASSFGGGDEKLFF
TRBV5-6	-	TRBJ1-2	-	TGTGCCAGCAGCTTGGTGGTCGAAACAGGTGGCTACACCTTC	CASSLVVETGGYTF
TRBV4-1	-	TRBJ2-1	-	TGCGCCAGCAGCCAAGCCCCCCTGGGGCAGTCGGGTGAGCAGTTCTTC	CASSQAPLGQSGEQFF
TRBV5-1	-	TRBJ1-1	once	TGCGCCAGCAGCTTAAGCGGCGGGAACACTGAAGCTTTCTTT	CASSLSGGNTEAFF
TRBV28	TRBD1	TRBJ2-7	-	TGTGCCAGCAACAGGGGAATCTACGAGCAGTACTTC	CASNRGIYEQYF
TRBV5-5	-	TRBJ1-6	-	TGTGCCAGCAGCAGGGACACCTACCAGAATTCACCCCTCCACTTT	CASSRDTYQNSPLHF
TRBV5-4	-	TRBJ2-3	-	TGTGCCAGCAGCTTGGCCTCCGGCGGTACAGATACGCAGTATTTT	CASSLASGGTDTQYF
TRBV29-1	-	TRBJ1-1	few	TGCAGCGTTGAAGATGGAGTCACTGAAGCTTTCTTT	CSVEDGVTEAFF
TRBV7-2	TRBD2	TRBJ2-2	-	TGTGCCAGCACACCCCGCGGGGGGGCGGGAACCGGGGAGCTGTTTTTT	CASTPRGGAGTGELFF
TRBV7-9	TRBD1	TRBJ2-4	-	TGTGCCAGCAGCCGACAGGGTCGGGACATTCAGTACTTC	CASSRQGRDIQYF
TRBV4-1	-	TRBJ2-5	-	TGCGCCAGCAGCCAAGATAGAAGGGGAGGGGGGGCGGGGACCCAGTACTTC	CASSQDRRGGGAGTQYF
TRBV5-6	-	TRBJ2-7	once	TGTGCCAGCAGCTTGGGGACACCACGTGCCTACGAGCAGTACTTC	CASSLGTPRAYEQYF
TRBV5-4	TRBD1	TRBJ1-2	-	TGTGCCAGCAGCTCGGGACAGCTTAACTATGGCTACACCTTC	CASSSGQLNYGYTF
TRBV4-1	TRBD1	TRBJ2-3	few	TGCGCCAGCAGCCAAGAGAGAGGACAGGGTGCAGATACGCAGTATTTT	CASSQERGQGADTQYF
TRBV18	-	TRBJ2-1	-	TGTGCCAGCTCACCCGGTGGAGGCTCCTACAATGAGCAGTTCTTC	CASSPGGGSYNEQFF
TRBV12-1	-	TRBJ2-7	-	TGTGCCAGCAGCAAACCCGGGACTAGGAACCCCACCTACGAGCAGTACTTC	CASSKPGTRNPTYEQYF
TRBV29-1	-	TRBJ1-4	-	TGCAGCGTTGAGGTCCAGGGGCTGGAAGGCGAAAAACTGTTTTTT	CSVEVQGLEGEKLFF